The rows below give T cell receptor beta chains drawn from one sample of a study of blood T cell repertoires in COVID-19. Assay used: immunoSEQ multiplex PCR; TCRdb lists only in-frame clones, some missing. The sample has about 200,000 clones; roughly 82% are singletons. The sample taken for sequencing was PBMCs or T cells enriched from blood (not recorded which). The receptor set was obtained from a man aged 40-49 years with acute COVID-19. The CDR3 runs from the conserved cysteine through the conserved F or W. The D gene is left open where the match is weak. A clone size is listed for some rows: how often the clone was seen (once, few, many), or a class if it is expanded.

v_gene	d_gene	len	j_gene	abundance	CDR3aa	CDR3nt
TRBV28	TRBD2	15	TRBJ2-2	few	CASGTGAGGTGELFF	TGTGCCAGCGGAACGGGGGCGGGAGGAACCGGGGAGCTGTTTTTT
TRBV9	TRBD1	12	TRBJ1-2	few	CASSVRQGGYTF	TGTGCCAGCAGCGTTAGACAGGGGGGCTACACCTTC
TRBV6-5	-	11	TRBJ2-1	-	CASSELGWKFF	TGTGCCAGCAGCGAGCTAGGATGGAAGTTCTTC
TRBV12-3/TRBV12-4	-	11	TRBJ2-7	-	CASSGLDEQYF	TGTGCCAGCAGTGGACTGGACGAGCAGTACTTC
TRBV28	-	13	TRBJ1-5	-	CASRLYSNQPQHF	TGTGCCAGCAGGCTCTATAGCAATCAGCCCCAGCATTTT
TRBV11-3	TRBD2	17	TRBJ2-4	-	CASSLASSGLAKNIQYF	TGTGCCAGCAGCTTAGCTTCTAGCGGTCTAGCCAAAAACATTCAGTACTTC
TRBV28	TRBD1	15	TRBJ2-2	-	CASSPQGANTGELFF	TGTGCCAGCAGTCCGCAGGGGGCGAACACCGGGGAGCTGTTTTTT
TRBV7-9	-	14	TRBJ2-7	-	CASSLATGKGEQYF	TGTGCCAGCAGCTTGGCTACAGGGAAAGGCGAGCAGTACTTC
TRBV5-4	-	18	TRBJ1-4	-	CASSSGQTSYWAFEKLFF	TGTGCCAGCAGCTCCGGACAGACCTCCTATTGGGCTTTTGAAAAACTGTTTTTT
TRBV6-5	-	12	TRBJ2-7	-	CASSPSSYEQYF	TGTGCCAGCTCTCCCAGCTCCTACGAGCAGTACTTC
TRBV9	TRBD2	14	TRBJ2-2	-	CASSARGGTGELFF	TGTGCCAGCAGCGCCCGGGGGGGCACCGGGGAGCTGTTTTTT
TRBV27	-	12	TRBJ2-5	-	CASRGGRETQYF	TGTGCCAGCAGAGGAGGTAGGGAGACCCAGTACTTC
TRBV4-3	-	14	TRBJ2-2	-	CASSQGTPTGELFF	TGCGCCAGCAGCCAAGGGACTCCTACCGGGGAGCTGTTTTTT
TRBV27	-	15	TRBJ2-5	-	CASKGAGTYQETQYF	TGTGCCAGCAAGGGGGCGGGGACGTACCAAGAGACCCAGTACTTC
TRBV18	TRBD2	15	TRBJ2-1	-	CASSAGLAGLNEQFF	TGTGCCAGCTCAGCGGGACTAGCGGGACTCAATGAGCAGTTCTTC
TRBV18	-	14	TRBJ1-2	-	CASSLRGKEYGYTF	TGTGCCAGCTCACTTCGGGGAAAGGAATATGGCTACACCTTC
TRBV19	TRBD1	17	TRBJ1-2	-	CASMARTSPGTGYGYTF	TGTGCCAGTATGGCCCGCACCAGTCCCGGGACAGGGTATGGCTACACCTTC
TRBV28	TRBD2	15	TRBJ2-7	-	CASRVAGGQGHEQYF	TGTGCCAGCAGGGTAGCGGGAGGGCAGGGTCACGAGCAGTACTTC
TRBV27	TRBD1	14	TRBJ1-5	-	CASSRDREDQPQHF	TGTGCCAGCAGCCGTGACAGGGAGGATCAGCCCCAGCATTTT
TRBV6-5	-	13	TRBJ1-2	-	CASSPGGGLAVTF	TGTGCCAGCAGCCCGGGAGGGGGATTAGCGGTCACCTTC
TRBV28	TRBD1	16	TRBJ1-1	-	CASSSRTGGGLPEAFF	TGTGCCAGCAGCTCGCGCACAGGGGGGGGTTTACCTGAAGCTTTCTTT
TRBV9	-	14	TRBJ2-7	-	CASSVTDRPYEQYF	TGTGCCAGCAGCGTAACCGACAGGCCCTACGAGCAGTACTTC
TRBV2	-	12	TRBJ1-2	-	CASTGEGYGYTF	TGTGCCAGCACAGGGGAAGGCTATGGCTACACCTTC
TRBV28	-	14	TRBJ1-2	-	CASSPQAGVYGYTF	TGTGCCAGCAGCCCCCAGGCAGGGGTCTATGGCTACACCTTC
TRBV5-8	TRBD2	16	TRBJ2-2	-	CASRSGTSGVTGELFF	TGTGCCAGCAGGTCCGGGACTAGCGGGGTCACCGGGGAGCTGTTTTTT
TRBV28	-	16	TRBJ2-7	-	CASSSLGRTGLPEQYF	TGTGCCAGCAGCTCGCTAGGTCGGACAGGACTACCCGAGCAGTACTTC
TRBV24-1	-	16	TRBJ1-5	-	CATSDPRGSGNQPQHF	TGTGCCACCAGTGACCCTCGGGGTTCGGGCAATCAGCCCCAGCATTTT
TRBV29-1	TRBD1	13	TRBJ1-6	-	CSARTGYNSPLHF	TGCAGCGCCCGGACAGGATACAATTCACCCCTCCACTTT
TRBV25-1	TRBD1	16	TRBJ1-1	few	CASSEMTGARGTEAFF	TGTGCCAGCAGTGAGATGACAGGGGCCCGGGGCACTGAAGCTTTCTTT
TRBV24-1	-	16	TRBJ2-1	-	CATSDLTGRGWDEQFF	TGTGCCACCAGTGATCTCACAGGGAGAGGCTGGGATGAGCAGTTCTTC
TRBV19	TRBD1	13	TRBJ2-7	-	CASSSGTAYEQYF	TGTGCCAGTAGCTCCGGGACAGCCTACGAGCAGTACTTC
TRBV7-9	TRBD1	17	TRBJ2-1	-	CASSSNPGQGATYEQFF	TGTGCCAGCAGCTCGAATCCGGGACAGGGGGCTACTTACGAGCAGTTCTTC
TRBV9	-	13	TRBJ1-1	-	CASSVVPTLEAFF	TGTGCCAGCAGCGTAGTCCCGACACTTGAAGCTTTCTTT
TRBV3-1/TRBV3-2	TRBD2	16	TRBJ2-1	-	CASSQGGRGSYNEQFF	TGTGCCAGCAGCCAGGGGGGGAGAGGCTCCTACAATGAGCAGTTCTTC
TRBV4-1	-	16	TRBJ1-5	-	CASSQDLWTDNQPQHF	TGCGCCAGCAGCCAAGATCTCTGGACAGACAATCAGCCCCAGCATTTT
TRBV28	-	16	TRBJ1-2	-	CASSYHGGTANYGYTF	TGTGCCAGCAGTTACCATGGGGGGACGGCTAACTATGGCTACACCTTC
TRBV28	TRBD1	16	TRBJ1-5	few	CASSSGQGASNQPQHF	TGTGCCAGCAGTTCGGGACAGGGGGCGAGCAATCAGCCCCAGCATTTT
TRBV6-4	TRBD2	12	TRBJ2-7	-	CASSTSVYEQYF	TGTGCCAGCAGTACTAGCGTCTACGAGCAGTACTTC
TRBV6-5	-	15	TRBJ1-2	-	CASTLSRGALKGYTF	TGTGCCAGCACCCTCTCGCGGGGGGCACTGAAGGGCTACACCTTC
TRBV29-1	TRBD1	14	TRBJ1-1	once	CSVNRDRANTEAFF	TGCAGCGTTAACCGGGACAGGGCCAACACTGAAGCTTTCTTT
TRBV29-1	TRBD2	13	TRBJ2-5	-	CSAGGLAEETQYF	TGCAGCGCAGGGGGACTAGCGGAAGAGACCCAGTACTTC
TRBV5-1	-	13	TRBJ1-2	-	CASSLGTDYGYTF	TGCGCCAGCAGCTTGGGGACAGACTATGGCTACACCTTC
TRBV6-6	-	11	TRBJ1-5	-	CASSPAQAQHF	TGTGCCAGCAGTCCCGCTCAGGCCCAGCATTTT
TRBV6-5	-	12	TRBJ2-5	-	CASSYSRETQYF	TGTGCCAGCAGTTACTCTAGAGAGACCCAGTACTTC
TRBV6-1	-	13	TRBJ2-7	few	CASSEAAGFEQYF	TGTGCCAGCAGTGAAGCGGCAGGGTTCGAGCAGTACTTC
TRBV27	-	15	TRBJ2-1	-	CASSLGGTSTFEQFF	TGTGCCAGCAGTTTAGGAGGGACTTCGACCTTTGAGCAGTTCTTC
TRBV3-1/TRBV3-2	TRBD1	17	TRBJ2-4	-	CASSQEFRTGAKNIQYF	TGTGCCAGCAGCCAAGAGTTTCGGACAGGGGCCAAAAACATTCAGTACTTC
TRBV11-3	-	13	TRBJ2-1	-	CASSPPGYNEQFF	TGTGCCAGCAGCCCCCCGGGGTACAATGAGCAGTTCTTC